Included here is one TCR beta chain sequence, with context. Deep-level assay runs were performed. Sequencing was performed with immunoSEQ multiplex PCR; in TCRdb, only in-frame clones are kept and a portion is missing. The data hold millions of clones, with approximately 94% observed a single time. The CDR3 runs 14 residues. V was pared by 8 bases and J by 4 bases, with 17 bases between. Per germline, CDR1 MNHNS and CDR2 SASEGT. This record comes from a study of shared clonotypes between healthy human individuals. Input material: naive CD4+ T cells sorted from blood. The subset: CD45RA+ positively selected. The receptor was isolated from a man aged 18-30 years in good health. This chain connects TRBV6-1 to TRBJ1-2, with D perhaps TRBD1 (6 bases). CDR3 protein: CASFTPAGAYGYTF. The CDR3 DNA sequence: TGTGCCAGCTTTACACCGGCGGGGGCCTATGGCTACACCTTC.